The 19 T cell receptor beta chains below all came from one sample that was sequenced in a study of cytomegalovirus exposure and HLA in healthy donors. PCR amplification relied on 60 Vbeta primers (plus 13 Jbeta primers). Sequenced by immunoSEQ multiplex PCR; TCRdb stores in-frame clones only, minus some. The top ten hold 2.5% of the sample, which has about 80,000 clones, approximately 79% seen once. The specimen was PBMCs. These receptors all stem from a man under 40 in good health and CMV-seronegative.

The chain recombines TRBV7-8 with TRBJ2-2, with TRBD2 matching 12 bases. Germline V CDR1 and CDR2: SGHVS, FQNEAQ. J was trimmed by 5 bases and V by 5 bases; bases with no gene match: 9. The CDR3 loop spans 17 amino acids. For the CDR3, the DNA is TGTGCCAGCAGCGTAACTAGCGGGGGGCCAGGGACCGGGGAGCTGTTTTTT. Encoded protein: CASSVTSGGPGTGELFF. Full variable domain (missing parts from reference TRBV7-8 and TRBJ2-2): GAGVSQSPRYKVAKRGQDVALRCDPISGHVSLFWYQQALGQGPEFLTYFQNEAQLDKSGLPSDRFFAERPEGSVSTLKIQRTQQEDSAVYLCASSVTSGGPGTGELFFGEGSRLTVL.

The CDR3 is CASRPRQLSGNTIYF. In nucleotides, the CDR3 is TGCGCCAGCAGGCCTCGACAGCTCTCTGGAAACACCATATATTTT. The J gene is TRBJ1-3, the V gene TRBV10-1, with D perhaps TRBD1 (5 bases). The CDR3 has 15 residues. The germline V gene has CDR1 WNHNN and CDR2 SYGVQD (reference sequence). Trimming removed 6 bases at V and 0 bases at J, with 12 bases between.

Here the CDR3 reads CASRMTGEGEQYF. For the CDR3, the DNA is TGTGCCAGCAGGATGACGGGGGAAGGTGAGCAGTACTTC. The genes are TRBV13 and TRBJ2-7, with D possibly being TRBD2 (6 bases). V was clipped by 6 bases and J by 7 bases, with 16 bases between them. Germline lookup yields CDR1 PRHDT and CDR2 FYEKMQ (reference sequence). The CDR3 loop spans 13 amino acids. Supplemented by reference TRBV13 and TRBJ2-7, the full variable domain reads AAGVIQSPRHLIKEKRETATLKCYPIPRHDTVYWYQQGPGQDPQFLISFYEKMQSDKGSIPDRFSAQQFSDYHSELNMSSLELGDSALYFCASRMTGEGEQYFGPGTRLTVT.

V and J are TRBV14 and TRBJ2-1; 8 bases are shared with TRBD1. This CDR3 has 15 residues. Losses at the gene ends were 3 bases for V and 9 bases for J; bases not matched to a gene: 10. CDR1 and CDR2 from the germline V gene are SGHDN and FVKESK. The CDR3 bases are TGTGCCAGCAGCCATAAAACAGGACAGGGCGGTGAGCAGTTCTTC. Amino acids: CASSHKTGQGGEQFF.

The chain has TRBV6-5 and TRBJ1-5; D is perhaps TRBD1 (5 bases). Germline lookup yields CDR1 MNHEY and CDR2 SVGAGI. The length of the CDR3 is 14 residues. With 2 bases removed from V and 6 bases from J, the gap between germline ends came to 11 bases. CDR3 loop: CASSYGAGAQPQHF. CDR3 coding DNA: TGTGCCAGCAGTTACGGGGCAGGAGCTCAGCCCCAGCATTTT.

In DNA, the CDR3 is TGTGCCAGCAGTTTGGAGGGTACGGTAGTTGAGCAGTACTTC. This encodes CASSLEGTVVEQYF. The V and J genes are TRBV28 and TRBJ2-7; TRBD2 is a possible D gene (6 bases). The V end was cut by 3 bases, the J end by 7 bases, with 16 bases between. Germline CDR1 is MDHEN and CDR2 is SYDVKM. This CDR3 region has 14 residues.

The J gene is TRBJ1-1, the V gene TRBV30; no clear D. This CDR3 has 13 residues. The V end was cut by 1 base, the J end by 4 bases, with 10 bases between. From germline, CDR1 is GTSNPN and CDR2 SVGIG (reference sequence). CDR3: CAWSGEIGTEAFF. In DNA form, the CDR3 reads TGTGCCTGGAGTGGGGAGATAGGCACTGAAGCTTTCTTT.

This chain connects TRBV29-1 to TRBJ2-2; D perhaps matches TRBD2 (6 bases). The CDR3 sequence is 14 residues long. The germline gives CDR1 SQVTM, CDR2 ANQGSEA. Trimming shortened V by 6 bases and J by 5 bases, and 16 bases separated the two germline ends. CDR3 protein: CSVAQGAGTGELFF. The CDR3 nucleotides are TGCAGCGTCGCCCAGGGTGCGGGGACCGGGGAGCTGTTTTTT.

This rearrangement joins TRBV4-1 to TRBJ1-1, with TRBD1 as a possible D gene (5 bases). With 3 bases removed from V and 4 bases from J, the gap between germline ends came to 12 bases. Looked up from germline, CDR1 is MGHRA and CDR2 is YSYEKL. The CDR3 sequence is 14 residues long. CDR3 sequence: CASSQVTGGTEAFF. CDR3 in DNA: TGCGCCAGCAGCCAGGTGACGGGGGGCACTGAAGCTTTCTTT.

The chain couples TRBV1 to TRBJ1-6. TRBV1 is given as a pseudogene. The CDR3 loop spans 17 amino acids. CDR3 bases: TGCACCAGCAGCCAAGAATCATCGAGACTCTATAATTCACCCCTCCACTTT. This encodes CTSSQESSRLYNSPLHF.

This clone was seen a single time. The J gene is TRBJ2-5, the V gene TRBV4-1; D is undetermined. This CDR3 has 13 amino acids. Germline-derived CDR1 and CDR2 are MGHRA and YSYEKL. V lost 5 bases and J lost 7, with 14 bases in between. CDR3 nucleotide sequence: TGCGCCAGCAGCGCGACGGTGCCGGGGACCCAGTACTTC. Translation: CASSATVPGTQYF.

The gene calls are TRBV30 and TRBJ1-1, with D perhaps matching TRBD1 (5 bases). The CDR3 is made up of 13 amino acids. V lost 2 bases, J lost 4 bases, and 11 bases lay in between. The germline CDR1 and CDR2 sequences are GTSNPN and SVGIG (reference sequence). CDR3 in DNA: TGTGCCTGGAGTCAGGGTGAAGCCACTGAAGCTTTCTTT. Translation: CAWSQGEATEAFF.

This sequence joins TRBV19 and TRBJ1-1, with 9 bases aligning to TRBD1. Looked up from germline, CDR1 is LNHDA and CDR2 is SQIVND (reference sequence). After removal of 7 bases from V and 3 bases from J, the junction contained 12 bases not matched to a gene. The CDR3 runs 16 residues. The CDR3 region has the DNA TGTGCCAGTATCCCAGGGACAGGGATCGGGGACACTGAAGCTTTCTTT. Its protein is CASIPGTGIGDTEAFF. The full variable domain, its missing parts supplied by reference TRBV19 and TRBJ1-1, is DGGITQSPKYLFRKEGQNVTLSCEQNLNHDAMYWYRQDPGQGLRLIYYSQIVNDFQKGDIAEGYSVSREKKESFPLTVTSAQKNPTAFYLCASIPGTGIGDTEAFFGQGTRLTVV.

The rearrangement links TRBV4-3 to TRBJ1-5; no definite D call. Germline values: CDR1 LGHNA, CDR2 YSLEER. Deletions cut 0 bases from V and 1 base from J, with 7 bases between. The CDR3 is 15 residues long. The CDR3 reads CASSQEIQSNQPQHF. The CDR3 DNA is TGCGCCAGCAGCCAAGAAATTCAGAGCAATCAGCCCCAGCATTTT.

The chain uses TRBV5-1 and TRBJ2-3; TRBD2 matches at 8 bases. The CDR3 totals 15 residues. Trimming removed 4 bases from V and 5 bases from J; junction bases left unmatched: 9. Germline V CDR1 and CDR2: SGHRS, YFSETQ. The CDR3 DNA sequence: TGCGCCAGCAGCCCAGTTAGCGGGGCTGGAGATACGCAGTATTTT. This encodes CASSPVSGAGDTQYF.

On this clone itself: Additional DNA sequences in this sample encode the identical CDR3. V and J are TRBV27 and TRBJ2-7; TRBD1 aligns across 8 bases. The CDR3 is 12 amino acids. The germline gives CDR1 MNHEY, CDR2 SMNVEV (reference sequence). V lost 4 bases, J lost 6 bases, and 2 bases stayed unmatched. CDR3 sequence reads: CASSSTGGEQYF. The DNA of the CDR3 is TGTGCCAGCAGTTCCACAGGGGGCGAGCAGTACTTC.

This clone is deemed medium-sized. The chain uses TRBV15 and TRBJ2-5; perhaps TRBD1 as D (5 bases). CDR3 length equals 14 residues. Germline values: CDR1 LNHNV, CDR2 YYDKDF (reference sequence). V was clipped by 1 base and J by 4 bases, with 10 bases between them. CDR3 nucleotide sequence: TGTGCCACCAGCAGAGTAGGGGATGGAGAGACCCAGTACTTC. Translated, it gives CATSRVGDGETQYF.

The CDR3 DNA reads TGCGCCACCGTCAATAGCGGGGGACTTAAAGAGACCCAGTACTTC. Translating it yields CATVNSGGLKETQYF. V usage is TRBV4-3 and J usage is TRBJ2-5; 9 nucleotides agree with TRBD2. V was pared by 10 bases and J by 3 bases, with 12 bases of the junction left unmatched. Germline CDR1 and CDR2: LGHNA and YSLEER. The CDR3 length is 15 residues.

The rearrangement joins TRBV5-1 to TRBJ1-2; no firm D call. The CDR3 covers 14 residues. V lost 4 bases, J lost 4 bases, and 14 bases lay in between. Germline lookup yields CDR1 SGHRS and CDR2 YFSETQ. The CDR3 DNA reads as TGCGCCAGCAGCCCCGACCCGACACCCTATGGCTACACCTTC. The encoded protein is CASSPDPTPYGYTF.